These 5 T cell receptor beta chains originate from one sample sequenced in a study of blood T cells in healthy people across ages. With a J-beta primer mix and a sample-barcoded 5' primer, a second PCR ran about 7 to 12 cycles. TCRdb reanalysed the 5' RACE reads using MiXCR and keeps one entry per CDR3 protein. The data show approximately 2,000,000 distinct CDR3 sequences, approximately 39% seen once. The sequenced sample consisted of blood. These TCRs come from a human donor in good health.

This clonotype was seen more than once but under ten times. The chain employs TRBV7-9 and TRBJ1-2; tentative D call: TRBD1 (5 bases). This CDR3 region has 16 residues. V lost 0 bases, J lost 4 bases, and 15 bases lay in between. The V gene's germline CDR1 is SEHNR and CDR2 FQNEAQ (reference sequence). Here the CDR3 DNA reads TGTGCCAGCAGCTTAGCGGGGGATGTGGTAACCTATGGCTACACCTTC. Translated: CASSLAGDVVTYGYTF.

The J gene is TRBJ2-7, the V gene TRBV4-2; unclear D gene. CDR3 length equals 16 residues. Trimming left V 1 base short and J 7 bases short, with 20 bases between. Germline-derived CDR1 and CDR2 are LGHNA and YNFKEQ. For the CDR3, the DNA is TGTGCCAGCAGCCAAGGCCCCCCAACGGGTAATACTGAGCAGTACTTC. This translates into CASSQGPPTGNTEQYF.

This CDR3 is CATSDRLAGAYNEQFF. DNA for the CDR3: TGTGCCACCAGTGATCGACTAGCGGGGGCTTACAATGAGCAGTTCTTC. The rearrangement joins TRBV24-1 to TRBJ2-1; 12 bases align to TRBD2. The length of the CDR3 is 16 residues. Germline V gene data show CDR1 as KGHDR and CDR2 as SFDVKD. V gave up 3 bases and J gave up 4 bases; unmatched junction bases: 3.

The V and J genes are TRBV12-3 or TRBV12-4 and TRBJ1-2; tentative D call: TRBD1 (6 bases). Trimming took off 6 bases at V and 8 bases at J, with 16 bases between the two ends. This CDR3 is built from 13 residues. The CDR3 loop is CASRFTGREGYTF. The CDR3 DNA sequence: TGTGCCAGCAGGTTTACAGGGCGAGAAGGCTACACCTTC.

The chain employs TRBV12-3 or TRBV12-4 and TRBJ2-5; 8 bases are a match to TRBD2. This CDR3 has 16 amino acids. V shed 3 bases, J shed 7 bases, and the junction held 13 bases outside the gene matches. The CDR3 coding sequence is TGTGCCAGCAGTTTTACGGCGGGGGGATATCCAAGGACCCAGTACTTC. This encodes CASSFTAGGYPRTQYF.